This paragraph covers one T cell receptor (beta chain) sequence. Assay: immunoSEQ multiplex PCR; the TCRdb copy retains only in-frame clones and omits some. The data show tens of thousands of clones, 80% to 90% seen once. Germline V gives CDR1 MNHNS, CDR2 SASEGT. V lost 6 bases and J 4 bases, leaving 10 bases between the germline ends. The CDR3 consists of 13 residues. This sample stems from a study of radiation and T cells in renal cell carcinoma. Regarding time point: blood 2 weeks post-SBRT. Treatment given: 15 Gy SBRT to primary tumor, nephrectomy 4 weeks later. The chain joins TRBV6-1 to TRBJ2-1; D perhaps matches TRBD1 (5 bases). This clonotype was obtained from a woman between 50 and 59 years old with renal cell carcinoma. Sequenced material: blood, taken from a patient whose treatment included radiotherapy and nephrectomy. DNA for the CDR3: TGTGCCAGCAGAATAAACAGGTACAATGAGCAGTTCTTC. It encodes CASRINRYNEQFF.